This entry lists 4 T cell receptor beta chains sequenced from one sample in a study of CD8+CD57+ T cells in acquired aplastic anemia. The template used for profiling TCR beta VDJ and CDR3 was genomic DNA. TCRdb itself ran the reads through MiXCR, one entry per CDR3 protein. The table records about 160,000 distinct CDR3 sequences, 71% of them present only once. The sequenced patients had an expansion of CD8+CD57+ cells seen by flow cytometry. Sequencing used sorted CD4+, CD8+, or CD8+CD57+ T cells (not recorded which) from PBMCs. Source of these receptors: a human donor with aplastic anemia.

The CDR3 DNA sequence: TGTGCCAGCAGCTTAAGTCGGGATACCGGTGAGCAGTTCTTC. Protein sequence: CASSLSRDTGEQFF. This chain connects TRBV7-3 to TRBJ2-1, with D perhaps matching TRBD2 (5 bases). Trimming left V 1 base short and J 9 bases short, with 13 bases between. The germline CDR1 and CDR2 sequences are SGHTA and FQGTGA. The CDR3 contains 14 residues. Based on the CDR3 plus reference TRBV7-3 and TRBJ2-1, the full variable domain is GAGVSQTPSNKVTEKGKYVELRCDPISGHTALYWYRQSLGQGPEFLIYFQGTGAADDSGLPNDRFFAVRPEGSVSTLKIQRTERGDSAVYLCASSLSRDTGEQFFGPGTRLTVL.

This chain connects TRBV24-1 to TRBJ1-6; 8 nucleotides align to TRBD1. Germline V lookup: CDR1 KGHDR, CDR2 SFDVKD. This CDR3 has 16 residues. V lost 6 bases and J lost 8; bases outside the gene matches: 11. CDR3 nucleotide sequence: TGTGCCACCAGTCCTCGAGCCGGGACAGGAGATTCACCCCTCCACTTT. Protein product: CATSPRAGTGDSPLHF.

The gene calls are TRBV7-2 and TRBJ2-7, with TRBD2 matching over 14 bases. The ends lost 5 bases at V and 3 bases at J; junction bases unmatched: 9. The CDR3 loop spans 17 amino acids. CDR1 is SGHTA, CDR2 FQGNSA, per germline. The CDR3 is CASSKRYGTSGSYEQYF. In nucleotides, the CDR3 is TGTGCCAGCAGCAAACGGTACGGGACTAGCGGGAGCTACGAGCAGTACTTC.

The table lists this clonotype with a few counts. The V and J genes are TRBV15 and TRBJ2-1; no firm D call. The length of the CDR3 is 13 residues. V was pared by 7 bases and J by 4 bases, with 11 bases between. CDR1 and CDR2 (germline): LNHNV, YYDKDF (reference sequence). CDR3 DNA: TGTGCCACCACCAGTCCCACGTACAATGAGCAGTTCTTC. It translates to CATTSPTYNEQFF. The whole variable domain, filled in from reference TRBV15 and TRBJ2-1, reads DAMVIQNPRYQVTQFGKPVTLSCSQTLNHNVMYWYQQKSSQAPKLLFHYYDKDFNNEADTPDNFQSRRPNTSFCFLDIRSPGLGDTAMYLCATTSPTYNEQFFGPGTRLTVL.